Shown below are 18 T cell receptor beta chains from a single sample sequenced in a study of blood T cells in healthy people across ages. The use of a sample-barcoded 5' primer and a J-beta primer mix characterized a second PCR of roughly 6 to 11 cycles. TCRdb re-analysed the 5' RACE reads in MiXCR, keeping a single row per CDR3 protein. The sample shows over a million distinct CDR3 sequences, 45% of them seen only once. The sequenced sample consisted of blood. All receptors come from a woman aged 60-75 years in good health.

Here the CDR3 DNA reads TGCAGCGTTGTCCGCACGGGAACAGGAAACTATGGCTACACCTTC. Translated: CSVVRTGTGNYGYTF. The rearrangement joins TRBV29-1 to TRBJ1-2; tentatively, D is TRBD1 (5 bases). Germline CDR1 and CDR2: SQVTM and ANQGSEA. Between the trimmed V and J ends, which lost 4 bases and 2 bases, there was a span of 17 bases. The CDR3 totals 15 residues.

This clonotype was detected only a few times. The chain couples TRBV7-2 to TRBJ2-5; D unclear. CDR1 is SGHTA, CDR2 FQGNSA, per germline. V was shortened by 5 bases and J by 7 bases, with 8 bases between the two germline ends. The CDR3 has 11 residues. CDR3 coding DNA: TGTGCCAGCAGCCCCCCAGGGACCCAGTACTTC. Its translation: CASSPPGTQYF.

The J gene is TRBJ1-2, the V gene TRBV7-9; 12 bases are shared with TRBD1. The CDR3 totals 17 residues. The V gene end was trimmed by 5 bases and the J gene end by 2 bases; junction bases not matched to a gene: 9. CDR1 SEHNR and CDR2 FQNEAQ come from the germline V gene (reference sequence). CDR3 loop: CASSHPGQGAFNYGYTF. CDR3 nucleotide sequence: TGTGCCAGCAGCCATCCGGGACAGGGGGCTTTCAACTATGGCTACACCTTC.

This chain connects TRBV27 to TRBJ2-7; either TRBD1 or TRBD2 may supply D (5 bases each). Germline loops: CDR1 MNHEY, CDR2 SMNVEV (reference sequence). Trimming cost V 5 bases and J 3 bases, with 8 bases left between them. This CDR3 spans 12 amino acids. CDR3 in DNA: TGTGCCAGCAGTGGGACCGTCTACGAGCAGTACTTC. Its protein is CASSGTVYEQYF.

As to this clonotype: A much larger clone lies a single base off, so this may be a read error. V and J are TRBV29-1 and TRBJ2-3, with D perhaps matching TRBD1 (5 bases). Germline V gene sequence: CDR1 SQVTM, CDR2 ANQGSEA. This CDR3 spans 13 amino acids. The CDR3 region is CSVATDSTGTQYF. The DNA for the CDR3 is TGCAGCGTTGCCACCGACAGCACAGGTACGCAGTATTTT.

In nucleotides, the CDR3 is TGCAGCGTTGAATGGGGGGACAGGGGTGGATTCGCGCAGTTCTTC. Protein: CSVEWGDRGGFAQFF. The chain has TRBV29-1 and TRBJ2-1; 10 bases agree with TRBD1. The CDR3 consists of 15 residues. Germline CDR1 and CDR2: SQVTM and ANQGSEA. V shed 2 bases, J shed 12 bases, and the junction held 13 bases outside the gene matches.

This clonotype occurred a few times. The gene calls are TRBV11-1 and TRBJ1-5, with 9 bases fitting TRBD1. This CDR3 is 13 amino acids long. The germline V gene encodes CDR1 SGHAT and CDR2 FQDESV (reference sequence). V lost 4 bases to trimming and J lost 8 bases; unmatched junction nucleotides: 3. The CDR3 coding sequence is TGTGCCAGCAGCTCCGGACAGGGGAAGCCCCAGCATTTT. Protein sequence: CASSSGQGKPQHF.

The rearrangement joins TRBV10-3 to TRBJ2-5; 10 nucleotides agree with TRBD1. V lost 6 bases and J lost 1; bases outside the gene matches: 5. There are 15 residues in the CDR3. Germline lookup yields CDR1 ENHRY and CDR2 SYGVKD. CDR3 sequence reads: CAIRADRGIQETQYF. Here the CDR3 DNA reads TGTGCCATCAGGGCGGACAGGGGGATCCAAGAGACCCAGTACTTC.

This clonotype turned up a few times. The chain recombines TRBV29-1 with TRBJ2-1; 15 bases line up with TRBD2. Trimming took 4 bases from V and 0 from J; bases not matched to a gene: 4. The germline V gene has CDR1 SQVTM and CDR2 ANQGSEA. The CDR3 has 17 amino acids. CDR3 DNA: TGCAGCGTTGGAGGACTAGCGGGAGGGCCCTCCTACAATGAGCAGTTCTTC. It yields the protein CSVGGLAGGPSYNEQFF.

This clonotype was counted a few times. V usage is TRBV27 and J usage is TRBJ1-6; 7 nucleotides match TRBD1. Germline V gene sequence: CDR1 MNHEY, CDR2 SMNVEV (reference sequence). The CDR3 extends over 14 amino acids. With V trimmed by 4 bases and J by 10 bases, 7 bases remained unmatched. DNA of the CDR3: TGTGCCAGCAGTTCCACAGGGGTGGGGTCACCCCTCCACTTT. It is translated as CASSSTGVGSPLHF.

This clonotype was seen repeatedly, ten times or more. The chain recombines TRBV11-2 with TRBJ2-7; D remains ambiguous. This CDR3 has 11 amino acids. Trimming took off 5 bases at V and 3 bases at J, with 5 bases between the two ends. Germline CDR1 and CDR2: SGHAT and FQNNGV. The CDR3: CASSANYEQYF. CDR3 sequence (DNA): TGTGCCAGCAGCGCCAACTACGAGCAGTACTTC.

The V gene is TRBV6-5, the J gene TRBJ2-7; D is perhaps TRBD1 (6 bases). The CDR3 has 15 amino acids. V lost 6 bases to trimming and J lost 0 bases, with 15 bases between them. Germline V lookup: CDR1 MNHEY, CDR2 SVGAGI. CDR3 in amino acids: CASSKVPGASYEQYF. Here the CDR3 DNA reads TGTGCCAGCAGCAAGGTCCCAGGGGCCTCCTACGAGCAGTACTTC.

The chain links TRBV27 to TRBJ2-7; TRBD2 matches 10 bases. The V segment lost 2 bases and the J segment 7 bases; nucleotides outside the gene matches: 17. Germline V gene data show CDR1 as MNHEY and CDR2 as SMNVEV (reference sequence). The CDR3 is 18 amino acids. In DNA, the CDR3 is TGTGCCAGCAGTTTAACGTCTCAGCGGGGGGGTCCCTACAATGAGCAGTACTTC. This encodes CASSLTSQRGGPYNEQYF.

The chain couples TRBV20-1 to TRBJ2-7; 12 bases fit TRBD2. The CDR3 sequence is 16 residues long. After removal of 0 bases from V and 3 bases from J, the junction contained 6 bases not matched to a gene. Germline V gene data show CDR1 as DFQATT and CDR2 as SNEGSKA (reference sequence). The CDR3 loop reads CSARDIRTSGVYEQYF. The CDR3, as DNA: TGCAGTGCTAGAGATATTCGGACTAGCGGGGTCTACGAGCAGTACTTC.

V is TRBV4-1 and J is TRBJ2-7, with D possibly being TRBD1 or TRBD2 (5 bases each). The V end was cut by 1 base, the J end by 7 bases, with 14 bases between. The CDR3 is 14 amino acids. Germline lookup yields CDR1 MGHRA and CDR2 YSYEKL. The CDR3 sequence: CASSQAVRGWEQYF. DNA for the CDR3: TGCGCCAGCAGCCAAGCTGTGAGGGGATGGGAGCAGTACTTC.

The chain links TRBV18 to TRBJ2-6; D ambiguous. Germline CDR1 KGHSH, CDR2 LQKENI. The V gene lost 5 bases and the J gene lost 2 bases, with 16 bases spanning the gap. CDR3 length: 17 residues. CDR3 residues: CASSVLEDSPGANVLTF. In nucleotides, the CDR3 is TGTGCCAGCTCAGTGTTAGAAGACTCTCCTGGGGCCAACGTCCTGACTTTC. Combining the CDR3 with reference TRBV18 and TRBJ2-6 gives the whole variable domain NAGVMQNPRHLVRRRGQEARLRCSPMKGHSHVYWYRQLPEEGLKFMVYLQKENIIDESGMPKERFSAEFPKEGPSILRIQQVVRGDSAAYFCASSVLEDSPGANVLTFGAGSRLTVL.

This clonotype was seen more than once but under ten times. The chain's CDR3 is CASSLRENEQFF. The DNA of the CDR3 is TGTGCCAGCTCACTGCGGGAGAATGAGCAGTTCTTC. The chain has TRBV18 and TRBJ2-1; 7 bases line up with TRBD2. The CDR3 totals 12 residues. The ends lost 4 bases at V and 7 bases at J; junction bases unmatched: 1. From germline, CDR1 is KGHSH and CDR2 LQKENI.

This chain joins TRBV6-5 and TRBJ2-5; tentatively, D is TRBD2 (5 bases). The V gene lost 2 bases and the J gene lost 7 bases, with 8 bases spanning the gap. CDR3 length: 12 residues. Germline assignment: CDR1 MNHEY and CDR2 SVGAGI. CDR3 sequence: CASSYTEGTQYF. As DNA, the CDR3 is TGTGCCAGCAGTTACACTGAGGGGACCCAGTACTTC.